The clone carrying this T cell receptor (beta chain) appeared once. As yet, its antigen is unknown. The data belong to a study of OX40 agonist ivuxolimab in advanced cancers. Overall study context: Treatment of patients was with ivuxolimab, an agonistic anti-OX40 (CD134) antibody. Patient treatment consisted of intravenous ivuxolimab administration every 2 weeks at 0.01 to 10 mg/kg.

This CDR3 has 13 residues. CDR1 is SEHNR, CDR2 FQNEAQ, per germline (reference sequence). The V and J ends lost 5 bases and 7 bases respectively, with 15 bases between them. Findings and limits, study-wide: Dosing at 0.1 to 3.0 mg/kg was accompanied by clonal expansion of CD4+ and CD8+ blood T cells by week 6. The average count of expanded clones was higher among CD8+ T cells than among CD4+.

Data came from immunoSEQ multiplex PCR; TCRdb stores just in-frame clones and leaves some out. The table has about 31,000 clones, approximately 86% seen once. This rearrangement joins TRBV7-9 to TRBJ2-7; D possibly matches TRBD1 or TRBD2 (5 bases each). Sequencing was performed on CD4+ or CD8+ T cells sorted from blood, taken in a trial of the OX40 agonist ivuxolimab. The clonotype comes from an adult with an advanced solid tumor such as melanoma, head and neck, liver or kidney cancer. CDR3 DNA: TGTGCCAGCAGCCCGAGGGGTCGTGGTGAGCAGTACTTC. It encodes CASSPRGRGEQYF.